These 2 T cell receptor beta chains share one sample of origin, sequenced in a study of blood T cell repertoires in COVID-19. TCRdb keeps only in-frame clones here, not all; method: immunoSEQ multiplex PCR. The sample has fewer than 300,000 clones, roughly 90% seen once. The sequenced sample was PBMCs or T cells enriched from blood (not recorded which). The source of these receptors is a woman in her 30s who had recovered from COVID-19.

The chain employs TRBV19 and TRBJ1-6; D might be TRBD1 (6 bases). The germline V and J ends were trimmed by 3 bases and 7 bases, with 10 bases remaining between them. Looked up from germline, CDR1 is LNHDA and CDR2 is SQIVND (reference sequence). This CDR3 has 14 residues. CDR3 protein: CASSIRGPNSPLHF. As DNA, the CDR3 is TGTGCCAGTAGTATCAGGGGACCAAATTCACCCCTCCACTTT. The full variable domain, in which reference TRBV19 and TRBJ1-6 provide the parts outside the CDR3, is DGGITQSPKYLFRKEGQNVTLSCEQNLNHDAMYWYRQDPGQGLRLIYYSQIVNDFQKGDIAEGYSVSREKKESFPLTVTSAQKNPTAFYLCASSIRGPNSPLHFGNGTRLTVT.

The chain has TRBV3-1 (or the pseudogene TRBV3-2) and TRBJ1-1, with D perhaps matching TRBD1 (6 bases). The CDR3 is 14 residues long. The germline V gene encodes CDR1 LGHDT and CDR2 YNNKEL (reference sequence). The V gene lost 4 bases and the J gene lost 2 bases, with 11 bases spanning the gap. The CDR3 nucleotides are TGTGCCAGCAGCCCGGGACATCTAAACACTGAAGCTTTCTTT. This encodes CASSPGHLNTEAFF.